The 20 T cell receptor beta chains listed next were all sequenced from one sample in a study of blood T cell repertoires in COVID-19. Measured with immunoSEQ multiplex PCR; TCRdb has only the in-frame clones, and not every one. The sample includes around 200,000 clones, roughly 84% seen only once; the top ten take over 15%. Sequencing input: peripheral blood. These receptors originate from an elderly woman with active or convalescent COVID-19.

This chain links TRBV4-3 with TRBJ1-6; 8 nucleotides match TRBD1. Germline CDR1 reads LGHNA; CDR2 reads YSLEER. This CDR3 is built from 17 residues. V trimming: 4 bases; J trimming: 2 bases; junction bases outside the gene matches: 7. CDR3 sequence: CASSRRRTGTYNSPLHF. CDR3 DNA sequence: TGCGCCAGCAGCCGCCGAAGGACAGGGACCTATAATTCACCCCTCCACTTT.

The chain carries TRBV7-9 and TRBJ2-7; tentatively, D is TRBD2 (7 bases). The CDR3 consists of 14 residues. V lost 7 bases and J lost 5, with 18 bases in between. Germline values: CDR1 SEHNR, CDR2 FQNEAQ (reference sequence). The CDR3 coding sequence is TGTGCCAGCACCAAGGGGGGGATTCAGGACGAGCAGTACTTC. Protein: CASTKGGIQDEQYF.

The chain uses TRBV6-6 and TRBJ2-1, with D possibly matching TRBD1 (6 bases). This CDR3 region has 14 residues. In germline, CDR1 is MNHNY, CDR2 SVGAGI (reference sequence). Trimming shortened V by 6 bases and J by 1 base, and 10 bases separated the two germline ends. The CDR3: CASRPGTSYNEQFF. CDR3 coding DNA: TGTGCCAGCAGACCAGGGACATCCTACAATGAGCAGTTCTTC.

The J gene is TRBJ2-3, the V gene TRBV27; 8 bases are shared with TRBD2. The CDR3 is 16 amino acids. With V trimmed by 5 bases and J by 0 bases, 7 bases remained unmatched. Germline-derived CDR1 and CDR2 are MNHEY and SMNVEV (reference sequence). The CDR3 spells CASSINAGGSTDTQYF. The DNA for the CDR3 is TGTGCCAGCAGTATTAACGCGGGGGGTAGCACAGATACGCAGTATTTT.

The chain links TRBV5-1 to TRBJ2-1, with TRBD2 identical over 8 bases. Per the germline V gene, CDR1 is SGHRS and CDR2 is YFSETQ. J gave up 8 bases and V 1 base, and 8 bases lay outside the gene matches. This CDR3 is 15 amino acids long. CDR3 bases: TGCGCCAGCAGCTTGCAACGGGAGGGCCGGGATGAGCAGTTCTTC. Protein sequence: CASSLQREGRDEQFF.

This rearrangement joins TRBV29-1 to TRBJ2-1; D gene unclear. The CDR3 length is 11 residues. Germline CDR1 is SQVTM and CDR2 is ANQGSEA. V lost 5 bases and J 2 bases, leaving 4 bases between the germline ends. This CDR3 reads CSVRPYNEQFF. CDR3 nucleotide sequence: TGCAGCGTTCGTCCCTACAATGAGCAGTTCTTC.

The chain couples TRBV4-3 to TRBJ1-1, with no clear D. V gave up 3 bases and J gave up 3 bases, with 11 bases separating them. Germline V gene sequence: CDR1 LGHNA, CDR2 YSLEER. This CDR3 spans 14 amino acids. CDR3 sequence reads: CASSQKLPDTEAFF. In DNA form, the CDR3 reads TGCGCCAGCAGCCAGAAACTTCCGGACACTGAAGCTTTCTTT.

The rearrangement links TRBV3-1 (or the pseudogene TRBV3-2) to TRBJ2-1; tentatively, D is TRBD1 (6 bases). V was trimmed by 1 base and J by 4 bases, leaving 17 bases between them. The CDR3 length is 17 residues. Germline CDR1 reads LGHDT; CDR2 reads YNNKEL (reference sequence). The CDR3 region is CASSQGLRGVRYNEQFF. DNA for the CDR3: TGTGCCAGCAGCCAAGGGCTCAGGGGAGTGAGATACAATGAGCAGTTCTTC.

The rearrangement joins TRBV24-1 to TRBJ2-3; 9 nucleotides match TRBD1. Germline V gives CDR1 KGHDR, CDR2 SFDVKD. The ends lost 3 bases at V and 2 bases at J; junction bases unmatched: 5. This CDR3 region has 16 residues. The CDR3 protein is CATSDTRDRDTDTQYF. CDR3 sequence (DNA): TGTGCCACCAGTGATACTCGGGACAGGGACACAGATACGCAGTATTTT.

A few counts support this clone. The rearrangement joins TRBV19 to TRBJ1-6, with D perhaps matching TRBD1 (6 bases). The CDR3 spans 15 residues. The ends were cut back, 4 bases at V and 7 bases at J, with 14 bases in the middle. Germline CDR1 LNHDA, CDR2 SQIVND (reference sequence). CDR3 nucleotide sequence: TGTGCCAGTAGTACCGACGGGACAAACAATTCACCCCTCCACTTT. Translated: CASSTDGTNNSPLHF.

The chain recombines TRBV28 with TRBJ2-3; D perhaps matches TRBD1 (6 bases). The V and J ends lost 3 bases and 2 bases respectively, with 15 bases between them. Germline CDR1 and CDR2: MDHEN and SYDVKM. This CDR3 contains 16 residues. The chain's CDR3 is CASSFAPGHPTDTQYF. CDR3 sequence (DNA): TGTGCCAGCAGTTTTGCTCCGGGACACCCCACAGATACGCAGTATTTT.

The chain has TRBV4-3 and TRBJ2-3, with a weak D call TRBD2 (7 bases). The ends were cut back, 1 base at V and 1 base at J, with 9 bases in the middle. The CDR3 length is 15 residues. Germline CDR1 is LGHNA and CDR2 is YSLEER. The CDR3 DNA sequence: TGCGCCAGCAGCCAAGGGCGGGGGCGCACAGATACGCAGTATTTT. Translating gives CASSQGRGRTDTQYF.

The rearrangement links TRBV27 to TRBJ1-5, with 9 bases fitting TRBD1. The J segment lost 2 bases and the V segment lost 0 bases, leaving 5 bases of the junction unmatched. The CDR3 has 17 residues. Per germline, CDR1 MNHEY and CDR2 SMNVEV (reference sequence). CDR3: CASSLSPGQGGNQPQHF. The CDR3 DNA reads TGTGCCAGCAGTTTATCTCCGGGACAGGGAGGCAATCAGCCCCAGCATTTT.

The chain couples TRBV4-1 to TRBJ2-5, with D perhaps TRBD2 (6 bases). From germline, CDR1 is MGHRA and CDR2 YSYEKL. V lost 0 bases and J 2 bases, leaving 19 bases between the germline ends. This CDR3 spans 18 amino acids. The CDR3 region is CASSQDRERPRLQETQYF. CDR3 sequence (DNA): TGCGCCAGCAGCCAAGATCGGGAGCGACCTAGATTACAAGAGACCCAGTACTTC.

The chain joins TRBV18 to TRBJ1-5; no definite D call. The CDR3 has 14 residues. CDR1 and CDR2 from the germline V gene are KGHSH and LQKENI. Trimming cost V 3 bases and J 2 bases, with 8 bases left between them. CDR3 amino acids: CASSPREGNQPQHF. The CDR3, as DNA: TGTGCCAGCTCACCTAGGGAGGGCAATCAGCCCCAGCATTTT.

V gene TRBV14 combines with J gene TRBJ2-5, with TRBD1 as a possible D gene (5 bases). Germline V CDR1 and CDR2: SGHDN, FVKESK. The ends were cut back, 1 base at V and 2 bases at J, with 11 bases in the middle. This CDR3 region has 15 residues. The chain's CDR3 is CASSQGGRVQETQYF. The CDR3 coding sequence is TGTGCCAGCAGCCAAGGCGGCAGGGTACAAGAGACCCAGTACTTC.

The chain joins TRBV10-3 to TRBJ2-2, with TRBD2 identical over 14 bases. Germline V gene lookup returns CDR1 ENHRY and CDR2 SYGVKD. J lost 4 bases, V lost 7 bases, and 8 bases had no gene match. The CDR3 consists of 17 residues. In DNA, the CDR3 is TGTGCCATCAATACCGGGACTAGCGGGAGAGGCACCGGGGAGCTGTTTTTT. Residues: CAINTGTSGRGTGELFF.

The J gene is TRBJ1-1, the V gene TRBV3-1 (or the pseudogene TRBV3-2); D not certain. Per germline, CDR1 LGHDT and CDR2 YNNKEL (reference sequence). The CDR3 runs to 16 residues. V was shortened by 0 bases and J by 5 bases, with 16 bases between the two germline ends. The CDR3 sequence is CASSQELGGVGTEAFF. The CDR3, as DNA: TGTGCCAGCAGCCAAGAGTTGGGAGGAGTAGGGACTGAAGCTTTCTTT.

This clone was observed once. Other DNA sequences of this sample code for an identical CDR3. This chain links TRBV5-4 with TRBJ2-3; TRBD2 matches at 15 bases. The V and J ends lost 4 bases and 6 bases, in that order; junction bases with no gene match: 6. The CDR3 runs to 16 residues. Germline CDR1 and CDR2: SGHNT and YYREEE (reference sequence). The CDR3 loop reads CASSLGTSGRSDTQYF. The CDR3 nucleotides read TGTGCCAGCAGCCTCGGGACTAGCGGGAGGTCCGATACGCAGTATTTT.

The chain links TRBV29-1 to TRBJ2-1, with 11 bases fitting TRBD1. Germline CDR1 SQVTM, CDR2 ANQGSEA. The length of the CDR3 is 14 residues. V lost 7 bases to trimming and J lost 8 bases; unmatched junction nucleotides: 10. The CDR3, as DNA: TGCAGCGGAATGGGACAGGGGGGCGTCTATGAGCAGTTCTTC. The encoded protein is CSGMGQGGVYEQFF.